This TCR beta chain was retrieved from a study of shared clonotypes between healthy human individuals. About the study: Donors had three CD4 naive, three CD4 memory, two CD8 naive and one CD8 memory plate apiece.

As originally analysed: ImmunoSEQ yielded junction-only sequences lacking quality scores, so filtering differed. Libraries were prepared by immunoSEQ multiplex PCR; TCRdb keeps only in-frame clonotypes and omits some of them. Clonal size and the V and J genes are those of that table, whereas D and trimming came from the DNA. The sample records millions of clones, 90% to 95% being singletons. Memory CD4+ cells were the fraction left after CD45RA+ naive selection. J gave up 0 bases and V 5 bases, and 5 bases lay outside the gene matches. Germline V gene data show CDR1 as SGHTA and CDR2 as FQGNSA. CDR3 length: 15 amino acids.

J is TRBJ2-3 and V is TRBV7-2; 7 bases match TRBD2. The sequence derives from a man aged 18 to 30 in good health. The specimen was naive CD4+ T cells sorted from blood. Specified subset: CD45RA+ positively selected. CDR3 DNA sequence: TGTGCCAGCAGCCCCCTAGCGGTTAGCACAGATACGCAGTATTTT. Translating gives CASSPLAVSTDTQYF.